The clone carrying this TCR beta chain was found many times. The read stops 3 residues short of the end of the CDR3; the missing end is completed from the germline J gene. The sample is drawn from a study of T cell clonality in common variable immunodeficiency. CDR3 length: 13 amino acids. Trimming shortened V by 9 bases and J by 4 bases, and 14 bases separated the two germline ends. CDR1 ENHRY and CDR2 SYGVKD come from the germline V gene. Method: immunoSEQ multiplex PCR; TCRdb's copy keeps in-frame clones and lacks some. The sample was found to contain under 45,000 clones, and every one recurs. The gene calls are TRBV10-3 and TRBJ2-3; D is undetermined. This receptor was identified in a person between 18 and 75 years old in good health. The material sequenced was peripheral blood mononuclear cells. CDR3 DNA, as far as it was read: TGTGCCATTCGCTCGGCGAGCGCAGATACG. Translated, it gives CAIRSASADT. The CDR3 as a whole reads CAIRSASADTQYF.